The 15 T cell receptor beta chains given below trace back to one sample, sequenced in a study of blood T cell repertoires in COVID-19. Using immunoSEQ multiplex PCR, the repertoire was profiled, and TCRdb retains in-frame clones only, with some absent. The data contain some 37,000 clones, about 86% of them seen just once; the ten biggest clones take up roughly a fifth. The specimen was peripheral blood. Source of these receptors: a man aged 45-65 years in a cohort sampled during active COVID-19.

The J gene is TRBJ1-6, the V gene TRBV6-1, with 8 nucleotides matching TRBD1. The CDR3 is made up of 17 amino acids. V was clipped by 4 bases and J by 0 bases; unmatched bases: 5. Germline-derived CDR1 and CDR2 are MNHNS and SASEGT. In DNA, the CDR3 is TGTGCCAGCAGTGGCCGGACAGGGAGCTCCTATAATTCACCCCTCCACTTT. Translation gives CASSGRTGSSYNSPLHF.

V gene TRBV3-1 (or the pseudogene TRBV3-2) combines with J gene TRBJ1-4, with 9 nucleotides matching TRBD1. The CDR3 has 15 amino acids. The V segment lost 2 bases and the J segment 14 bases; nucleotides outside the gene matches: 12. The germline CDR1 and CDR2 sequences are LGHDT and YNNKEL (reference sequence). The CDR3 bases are TGTGCCAGCAGCCAATCCCCTGGGACAGGGCGAAGGCTGTTTTTT. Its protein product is CASSQSPGTGRRLFF.

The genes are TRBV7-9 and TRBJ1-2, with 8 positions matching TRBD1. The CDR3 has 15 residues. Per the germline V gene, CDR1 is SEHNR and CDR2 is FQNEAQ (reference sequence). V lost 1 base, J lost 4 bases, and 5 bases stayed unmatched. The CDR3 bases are TGTGCCAGCAGCTTAGTGCAGGGGGCCATCTATGGCTACACCTTC. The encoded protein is CASSLVQGAIYGYTF.

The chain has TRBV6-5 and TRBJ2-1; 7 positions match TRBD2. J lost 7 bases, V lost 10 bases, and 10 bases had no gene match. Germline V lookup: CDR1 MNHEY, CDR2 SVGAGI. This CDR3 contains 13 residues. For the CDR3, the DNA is TGTGCCACCACGGGGGGAGGGCTAAATGAGCAGTTCTTC. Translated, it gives CATTGGGLNEQFF.

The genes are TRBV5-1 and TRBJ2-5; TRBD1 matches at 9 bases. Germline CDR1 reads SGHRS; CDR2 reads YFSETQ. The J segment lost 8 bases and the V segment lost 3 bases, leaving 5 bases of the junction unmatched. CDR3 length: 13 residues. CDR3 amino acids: CASSSPGQGTQYF. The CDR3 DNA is TGCGCCAGCAGCTCCCCGGGACAGGGAACCCAGTACTTC.

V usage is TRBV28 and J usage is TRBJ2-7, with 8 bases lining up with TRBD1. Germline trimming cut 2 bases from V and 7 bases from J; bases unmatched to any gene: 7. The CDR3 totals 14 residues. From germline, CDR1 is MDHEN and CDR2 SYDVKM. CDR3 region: CASSLIQGAREQYV. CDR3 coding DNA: TGTGCCAGCAGTTTAATCCAGGGGGCGAGGGAGCAGTACGTC.

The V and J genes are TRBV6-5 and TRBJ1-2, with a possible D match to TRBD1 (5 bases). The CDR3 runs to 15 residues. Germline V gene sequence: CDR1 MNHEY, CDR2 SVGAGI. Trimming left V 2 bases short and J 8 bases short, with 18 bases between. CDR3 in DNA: TGTGCCAGCAGTTACGGCGGGGTGGGGAGGGGAGGCTACACCTTC. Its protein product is CASSYGGVGRGGYTF.

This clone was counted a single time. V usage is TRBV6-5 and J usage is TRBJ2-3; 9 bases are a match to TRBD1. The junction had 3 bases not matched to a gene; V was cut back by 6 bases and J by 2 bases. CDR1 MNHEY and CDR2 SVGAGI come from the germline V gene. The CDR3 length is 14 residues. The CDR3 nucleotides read TGTGCCAGCAGGAGGGACAGGGTCACAGATACGCAGTATTTT. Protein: CASRRDRVTDTQYF.

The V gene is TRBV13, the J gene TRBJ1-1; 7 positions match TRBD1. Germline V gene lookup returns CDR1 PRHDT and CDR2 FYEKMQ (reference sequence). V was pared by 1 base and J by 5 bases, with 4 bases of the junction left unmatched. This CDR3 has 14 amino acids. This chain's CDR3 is CASSLEGARTEAFF. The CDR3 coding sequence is TGTGCCAGCAGCTTAGAGGGGGCAAGGACTGAAGCTTTCTTT.

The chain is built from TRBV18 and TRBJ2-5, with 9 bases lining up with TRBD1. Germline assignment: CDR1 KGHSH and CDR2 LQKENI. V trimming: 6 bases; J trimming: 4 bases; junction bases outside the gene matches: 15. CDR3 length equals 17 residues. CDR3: CASSHPPGTGKGETQYF. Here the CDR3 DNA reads TGTGCCAGCTCCCACCCTCCTGGGACAGGGAAGGGAGAGACCCAGTACTTC.

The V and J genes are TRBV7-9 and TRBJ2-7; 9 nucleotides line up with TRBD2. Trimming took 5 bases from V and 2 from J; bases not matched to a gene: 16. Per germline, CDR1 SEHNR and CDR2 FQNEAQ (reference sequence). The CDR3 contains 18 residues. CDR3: CASSPGGYEREVPYEQYV. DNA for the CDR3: TGTGCCAGCAGCCCCGGGGGGTATGAGCGGGAGGTGCCCTACGAGCAGTACGTC.

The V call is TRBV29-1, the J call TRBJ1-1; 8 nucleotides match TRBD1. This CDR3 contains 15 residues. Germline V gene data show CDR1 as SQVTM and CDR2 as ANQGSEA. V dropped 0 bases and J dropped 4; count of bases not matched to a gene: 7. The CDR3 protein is CSVEEQGGRSTEAFF. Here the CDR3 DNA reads TGCAGCGTTGAAGAACAGGGGGGGAGGAGCACTGAAGCTTTCTTT. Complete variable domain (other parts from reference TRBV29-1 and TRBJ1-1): SAVISQKPSRDICQRGTSLTIQCQVDSQVTMMFWYRQQPGQSLTLIATANQGSEATYESGFVIDKFPISRPNLTFSTLTVSNMSPEDSSIYLCSVEEQGGRSTEAFFGQGTRLTVV.

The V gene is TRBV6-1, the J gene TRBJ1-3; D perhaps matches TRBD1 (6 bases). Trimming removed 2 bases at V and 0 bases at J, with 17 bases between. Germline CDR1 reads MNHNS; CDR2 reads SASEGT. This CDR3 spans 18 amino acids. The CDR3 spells CASSEQGQTDFSGNTIYF. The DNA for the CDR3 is TGTGCCAGCAGTGAACAGGGGCAGACTGACTTCTCTGGAAACACCATATATTTT.

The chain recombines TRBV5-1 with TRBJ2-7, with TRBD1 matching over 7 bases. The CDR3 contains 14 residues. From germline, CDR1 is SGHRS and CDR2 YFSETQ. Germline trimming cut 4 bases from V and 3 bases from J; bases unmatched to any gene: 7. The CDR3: CASSTTGVLYEQYF. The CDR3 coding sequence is TGCGCCAGCAGCACCACAGGGGTACTCTACGAGCAGTACTTC.

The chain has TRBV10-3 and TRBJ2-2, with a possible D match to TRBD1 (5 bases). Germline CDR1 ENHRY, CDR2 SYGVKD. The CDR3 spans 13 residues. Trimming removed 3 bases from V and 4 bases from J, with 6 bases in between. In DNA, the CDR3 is TGTGCCATCAGTGATGACAGCACCGGGGAGCTGTTTTTT. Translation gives CAISDDSTGELFF.